This T cell receptor beta chain was recorded in a study of blood T cell repertoires in COVID-19. The ends were cut back, 2 bases at V and 2 bases at J, with 8 bases in the middle. The germline gives CDR1 SGHRS, CDR2 YFSETQ. This CDR3 comprises 13 residues. The repertoire was sequenced with immunoSEQ multiplex PCR; TCRdb's copy has only in-frame clones and lacks some. Of 35,000 to 45,000 clones in the sample, about four fifths were seen once. The sequence was obtained from a human donor in a cohort sampled during active COVID-19. The sequenced sample was peripheral blood. V is TRBV5-1 and J is TRBJ2-7; D is unresolved. DNA for the CDR3: TGCGCCAGCAGCTTCGGAGCCACCTACGAGCAGTACTTC. It is translated as CASSFGATYEQYF.